Below, one T cell receptor (beta chain) is given with its context. This CDR3 comprises 17 residues. The junction had 8 bases not matched to a gene; V was cut back by 1 base and J by 2 bases. Germline V gives CDR1 SGHAT, CDR2 FQNNGV. The data are from a study of shared clonotypes between healthy human individuals. Sequenced by immunoSEQ multiplex PCR; TCRdb stores in-frame clones only, minus some. The sample lists over 950,000 clones, about 80% occurring once. The J gene is TRBJ2-1, the V gene TRBV11-2, with TRBD2 identical over 7 bases. The sequenced sample was memory CD4+ T cells from PBMCs. Sample subset: CD45RA-negative fraction. This clonotype was obtained from a man aged 18 to 29 in good health. Some clones in this sample may be carry-over from other donors' samples. The CDR3 sequence: CASSLVRLGGTYNEQFF. The CDR3 coding sequence is TGTGCCAGCAGCTTAGTGCGCCTGGGAGGGACCTACAATGAGCAGTTCTTC.